One sample yielded the 25 T cell receptor beta chains listed below, sequenced in a study of long-term antiretroviral therapy in people with HIV. The assay used was immunoSEQ (version v3.0), run at survey level. Here immunoSEQ multiplex PCR was the method, and the copy in TCRdb shows in-frame clones only, minus some. Seen here are some 30,000 clones, roughly 97% observed once, and the top ten hold 1.5% to 2%. Material: unsorted PBMCs, obtained 7.6 years after starting antiretroviral therapy. Receptors originate from a man aged 25-40 years with HIV.

The chain joins TRBV7-9 to TRBJ2-2; D uncertain. Trimming removed 5 bases at V and 7 bases at J, with 11 bases between. Germline V gives CDR1 SEHNR, CDR2 FQNEAQ (reference sequence). CDR3 length: 13 residues. In DNA, the CDR3 is TGTGCCAGCAGCCCGATAAGGGTCGGGGAGCTGTTTTTT. This sequence encodes CASSPIRVGELFF.

CDR3 DNA sequence: TGTGCCAGCAGCTTTGGGGGGGCTAACAATGAGCAGTTCTTC. Residues: CASSFGGANNEQFF. This sequence joins TRBV5-4 and TRBJ2-1, with D perhaps matching TRBD2 (7 bases). V lost 2 bases and J 5 bases, leaving 11 bases between the germline ends. CDR1 and CDR2 (germline): SGHNT, YYREEE (reference sequence). The CDR3 is 14 residues long.

The chain recombines TRBV4-3 with TRBJ2-7, with D unresolved. CDR1 and CDR2 (germline): LGHNA, YSLEER. V shed 0 bases and J shed 5 bases, with 17 bases lying between them. The CDR3 length is 16 residues. The CDR3 coding sequence is TGCGCCAGCAGCCAAGATCGGGCAGCCCCCAGTCACGAGCAGTACTTC. Protein product: CASSQDRAAPSHEQYF.

The V call is TRBV2, the J call TRBJ2-7; TRBD1 or TRBD2 may be the D gene (5 bases each). V was cut by 6 bases and J by 9 bases, with 12 bases left in between. Germline V gives CDR1 SNHLY, CDR2 FYNNEI. There are 11 residues in the CDR3. DNA of the CDR3: TGTGCCAGCAGGTCGAGGGGAGCGCAGTACTTC. It translates to CASRSRGAQYF. The full variable domain, with the rest looked up from reference TRBV2 and TRBJ2-7, is EPEVTQTPSHQVTQMGQEVILRCVPISNHLYFYWYRQILGQKVEFLVSFYNNEISEKSEIFDDQFSVERPDGSNFTLKIRSTKLEDSAMYFCASRSRGAQYFGPGTRLTVT.

This chain connects TRBV6-5 to TRBJ2-2; no definite D call. The CDR3 covers 13 residues. Germline V gives CDR1 MNHEY, CDR2 SVGAGI. Trimming shortened V by 6 bases and J by 4 bases, and 9 bases separated the two germline ends. CDR3 bases: TGTGCCAGCAGCCCAGAGATCACCGGGGAGCTGTTTTTT. Translated, it gives CASSPEITGELFF.

This clone was seen once. V and J are TRBV29-1 and TRBJ2-1, with 7 bases aligning to TRBD2. Germline trimming cut 4 bases from V and 5 bases from J; bases unmatched to any gene: 11. CDR3 length: 15 amino acids. Looked up from germline, CDR1 is SQVTM and CDR2 is ANQGSEA. CDR3 protein: CSVGGTVAGHNEQFF. In nucleotides, the CDR3 is TGCAGCGTTGGGGGTACGGTAGCGGGCCACAATGAGCAGTTCTTC.

The J gene is TRBJ2-1, the V gene TRBV4-1; no definite D call. The length of the CDR3 is 13 residues. V lost 0 bases, J lost 5 bases, and 5 bases lay in between. Germline V CDR1 and CDR2: MGHRA, YSYEKL. In nucleotides, the CDR3 is TGCGCCAGCAGCCAAGATGAGGACAATGAGCAGTTCTTC. Translation: CASSQDEDNEQFF.

V and J are TRBV19 and TRBJ1-1, with 8 bases aligning to TRBD1. Losses at the gene ends were 3 bases for V and 5 bases for J; bases not matched to a gene: 8. The CDR3 has 15 residues. Germline CDR1 is LNHDA and CDR2 is SQIVND (reference sequence). CDR3: CASSIQGARRTEAFF. Written as DNA, the CDR3 is TGTGCCAGTAGTATCCAGGGGGCGCGTCGAACTGAAGCTTTCTTT.

The V gene is TRBV19, the J gene TRBJ2-5, with D unclear. Deletions cut 10 bases from V and 3 bases from J, with 15 bases between. Germline CDR1 LNHDA, CDR2 SQIVND (reference sequence). This CDR3 region has 13 residues. CDR3 coding DNA: TGTGCCACTGGGCTCGACGGAAAAGAGACCCAGTACTTC. Translation: CATGLDGKETQYF.

This clone was detected once. V is TRBV11-1 and J is TRBJ2-4; D is perhaps TRBD1 (5 bases). Germline CDR1 reads SGHAT; CDR2 reads FQDESV (reference sequence). The V gene lost 0 bases and the J gene lost 7 bases, with 13 bases spanning the gap. There are 15 residues in the CDR3. The CDR3 is CASSLASGFANIQYF. CDR3 coding DNA: TGTGCCAGCAGCTTAGCGTCAGGGTTTGCCAACATTCAGTACTTC. Full variable domain (remainder filled in from reference TRBV11-1 and TRBJ2-4): EAEVAQSPRYKITEKSQAVAFWCDPISGHATLYWYRQILGQGPELLVQFQDESVVDDSQLPKDRFSAERLKGVDSTLKIQPAELGDSAMYLCASSLASGFANIQYFGAGTRLSVL.

For this clone: Compared with germline, one end of the junction differs, possibly owing to a read error. This rearrangement joins TRBV5-4 to TRBJ2-1; D gene uncertain. The CDR3 runs to 17 residues. Per the germline V gene, CDR1 is SGHNT and CDR2 is YYREEE (reference sequence). CDR3 in DNA: TGTGCCAGCAGCTTGGTGCTAGGGCCCGCCTCCTACAATGGGCAGTTCTTC. Translation: CASSLVLGPASYNGQFF.

The V call is TRBV6-1, the J call TRBJ2-7; D is perhaps TRBD2 (5 bases). Germline V gene data show CDR1 as MNHNS and CDR2 as SASEGT. The V end was cut by 1 base, the J end by 9 bases, with 16 bases between. This CDR3 contains 14 residues. DNA of the CDR3: TGTGCCAGCAGTGAAGGGGTGACTAAGGGCGGGCAGTACTTC. Its translation is CASSEGVTKGGQYF.

This rearrangement joins TRBV27 to TRBJ1-5, with 7 positions matching TRBD1. The ends lost 8 bases at V and 1 base at J; junction bases unmatched: 17. This CDR3 contains 18 residues. Germline loops: CDR1 MNHEY, CDR2 SMNVEV (reference sequence). CDR3: CASPRGDREETSNQPQHF. DNA for the CDR3: TGTGCCAGCCCTAGAGGTGACAGGGAAGAGACGAGCAATCAGCCCCAGCATTTT.

The chain carries TRBV7-2 and TRBJ1-1; 8 bases match TRBD1. The germline V gene encodes CDR1 SGHTA and CDR2 FQGNSA. Trimming took 7 bases from V and 9 from J; bases not matched to a gene: 10. This CDR3 comprises 13 residues. This CDR3 reads CASNLGQGLKAFF. In DNA form, the CDR3 reads TGTGCCAGCAACCTCGGACAGGGCCTAAAAGCTTTCTTT.

J is TRBJ2-5 and V is TRBV5-1; D is possibly TRBD2 (6 bases). The CDR3 covers 16 residues. Germline CDR1 and CDR2: SGHRS and YFSETQ. V was clipped by 0 bases and J by 2 bases, with 14 bases between them. Written as DNA, the CDR3 is TGCGCCAGCAGCTTGGGTGGGGGAGGACCTCAAGAGACCCAGTACTTC. Its translation: CASSLGGGGPQETQYF.

This clone was recorded only once. The chain carries TRBV5-6 and TRBJ2-2, with TRBD1 identical over 11 bases. V dropped 0 bases and J dropped 3; count of bases not matched to a gene: 4. From germline, CDR1 is SGHDT and CDR2 YYEEEE. This CDR3 has 17 residues. CDR3 sequence: CASSLAGTGGYTGELFF. The CDR3 nucleotides are TGTGCCAGCAGCTTGGCCGGGACAGGGGGGTACACCGGGGAGCTGTTTTTT.

This sequence joins TRBV7-2 and TRBJ2-5; D is unclear. Germline CDR1 reads SGHTA; CDR2 reads FQGNSA. The CDR3 has 13 residues. V lost 2 bases and J 5 bases, leaving 9 bases between the germline ends. The CDR3 spells CASSLPFLETQYF. The DNA for the CDR3 is TGTGCCAGCAGCTTACCCTTCCTCGAGACCCAGTACTTC.

This chain joins TRBV7-6 and TRBJ2-3; D possibly corresponds to TRBD2 (5 bases). There are 13 residues in the CDR3. The V end was cut by 5 bases, the J end by 2 bases, with 8 bases between. Germline V CDR1 and CDR2: SGHVS, FNYEAQ. This CDR3 is CASSKDYTDTQYF. CDR3 sequence (DNA): TGTGCCAGCAGCAAAGACTACACAGATACGCAGTATTTT.

This clone was counted a single time. A junction end diverges from the germline sequence, so it may reflect a read error. V is TRBV27 and J is TRBJ2-1; D is unresolved. This CDR3 is built from 14 residues. The germline CDR1 and CDR2 sequences are MNHEY and SMNVEV (reference sequence). The CDR3 spells CASSLEGWYSEQFF. The CDR3 DNA reads TGTGCCAGCAGTTTGGAAGGGTGGTACAGTGAGCAGTTCTTC.

The chain recombines TRBV6-5 with TRBJ1-2, with D possibly TRBD1 on 6 matching bases. The V and J ends lost 5 bases and 8 bases respectively, with 15 bases between them. Germline V gives CDR1 MNHEY, CDR2 SVGAGI. This CDR3 is built from 13 residues. DNA of the CDR3: TGTGCCAGCAGTACCCCGGGGGCGGTAGGCTACACCTTC. Its translation: CASSTPGAVGYTF.

The chain carries TRBV5-6 and TRBJ1-2; tentative D call: TRBD1 (6 bases). The CDR3 length is 18 residues. The ends were cut back, 0 bases at V and 5 bases at J, with 23 bases in the middle. Germline CDR1 is SGHDT and CDR2 is YYEEEE. The CDR3 coding sequence is TGTGCCAGCAGCTTGGTAGGGTTGGAGGGGACACGCGAATATGGCTACACCTTC. It translates to CASSLVGLEGTREYGYTF.

The V and J genes are TRBV19 and TRBJ2-2, with 7 nucleotides matching TRBD1. This CDR3 region has 15 residues. Germline lookup yields CDR1 LNHDA and CDR2 SQIVND (reference sequence). V lost 5 bases to trimming and J lost 4 bases; unmatched junction nucleotides: 7. The CDR3 bases are TGTGCCAGTAGTTTCCGGGACAGCATCACCGGGGAGCTGTTTTTT. Its protein product is CASSFRDSITGELFF.

There are a few counts of this clone. The V and J genes are TRBV25-1 and TRBJ2-1, with a tentative D call TRBD2 (7 bases). The CDR3 is made up of 12 amino acids. The V gene's germline CDR1 is MGHDK and CDR2 SYGVNS. The germline V and J ends were trimmed by 4 bases and 12 bases, with 13 bases remaining between them. For the CDR3, the DNA is TGTGCCAGCAGTGTTGGCGGGGGCGGGCAGTTCTTC. Protein: CASSVGGGGQFF.

The rearrangement links TRBV4-3 to TRBJ1-2; TRBD1 is a possible D gene (6 bases). This CDR3 spans 17 amino acids. CDR1 and CDR2 from the germline V gene are LGHNA and YSLEER. The ends were cut back, 2 bases at V and 8 bases at J, with 24 bases in the middle. CDR3 sequence (DNA): TGCGCCAGCAGCCAACGGTTCGTCCTTCAAAACAGGGACGGCTACACCTTC. Protein product: CASSQRFVLQNRDGYTF.

The V call is TRBV15, the J call TRBJ2-2; a weak D match, TRBD1 (5 bases). Germline V lookup: CDR1 LNHNV, CDR2 YYDKDF (reference sequence). This CDR3 has 13 residues. V lost 5 bases to trimming and J lost 7 bases, with 11 bases between them. The CDR3 region has the DNA TGTGCCACCAGCTCAGGGATGCACGGGGAGCTGTTTTTT. Translating it yields CATSSGMHGELFF.